Below, 27 T cell receptor beta chains from the same sample are listed, as sequenced in a study of tumor-infiltrating lymphocytes in primary liver carcinoma (dated by TCRdb to the late 2010s). RNA from unsorted whole blood was extracted with TRIzol reagent, and germline DNA was obtained with the DNeasy Blood & Tissue kit. Sequencer: Illumina HiSeq 2500. A constant-region primer and ProtoScript II reverse transcriptase were used to reverse-transcribe TCRbeta-specific cDNA from roughly 0.55 ug total RNA. Construction of the TCRbeta libraries relied on three nested rounds of multiplex PCR, following a slightly modified ARM-PCR procedure. Multiplex TRBV1-TRBV30 forward primers and a Cbeta reverse primer were used in the first two PCR rounds, each of which was run for 9 to 11 cycles. The public reads were run again by TCRdb, first through fastp at Q25 and then through MiXCR, and only productive beta chains were kept. Rows are combined by CDR3 protein, so each entry shows the most common genes and DNA. In all, the sample holds 330,000 or so distinct CDR3 sequences, and less than 75% of those were seen once. 5.5% to 7% of the sample is in the top ten clones.

Sequences were obtained from peripheral blood. The source of these receptors is a man between 35 and 55 years old with primary liver carcinoma and hepatitis B virus infection.

Ten or more counts support this clonotype. The rearrangement joins TRBV4-2 to TRBJ2-5; tentatively, D is TRBD1 (5 bases). CDR1 LGHNA and CDR2 YNFKEQ come from the germline V gene. The CDR3 is 14 amino acids. Trimming shortened V by 0 bases and J by 1 base, and 6 bases separated the two germline ends. This chain's CDR3 is CASSQEGLQETQYF. The CDR3 DNA reads as TGTGCCAGCAGCCAAGAGGGGCTCCAAGAGACCCAGTACTTC.

Comment on this clonotype: Sequence at one end of the junction differs from germline and may be a read error. The chain uses TRBV5-4 and TRBJ2-7; 7 nucleotides line up with TRBD1. There are 15 residues in the CDR3. Per the germline V gene, CDR1 is SGHNT and CDR2 is YYREEE (reference sequence). CDR3 in amino acids: CVSSWGQLSSYEQYF. In nucleotides, the CDR3 is TGTGTCAGCAGCTGGGGACAGTTAAGCTCCTACGAGCAGTACTTC. Drawing the rest from reference TRBV5-4 and TRBJ2-7, the complete variable domain is ETGVTQSPTHLIKTRGQQVTLRCSSQSGHNTVSWYQQALGQGPQFIFQYYREEENGRGNFPPRFSGLQFPNYSSELNVNALELDDSALYLCVSSWGQLSSYEQYFGPGTRLTVT.

As to this clonotype: The junction and the germline gene differ at one end; a read error may be behind it. The chain recombines TRBV11-1 with TRBJ2-2, with D perhaps matching TRBD2 (6 bases). The CDR3 loop spans 14 amino acids. The germline CDR1 and CDR2 sequences are SGHAT and FQDESV (reference sequence). Written as DNA, the CDR3 is TGTGTCAGCAGCTTAAGAGCGAACACCGGGGGGCTGTTTTTT. Its translation is CVSSLRANTGGLFF.

Worth noting for this clonotype: A much larger clone sits a single nucleotide away, making a read error possible. The J gene is TRBJ1-6, the V gene TRBV6-5; a possible D gene is TRBD1 (5 bases). Trimming pared 5 bases from V and 10 bases from J, leaving 24 bases between. The CDR3 consists of 17 residues. Germline-derived CDR1 and CDR2 are MNHEY and SVGAGI. CDR3 nucleotide sequence: TGTGCCAGCAGTCTGGGGCAGGTATCTCTAGCCGACTCACCCCTCCACTTT. Amino acid sequence: CASSLGQVSLADSPLHF.

On this clonotype: A read error may be the cause here, since a much bigger clone is one base away. The rearrangement links TRBV6-5 to TRBJ2-7, with 7 bases aligning to TRBD1. Germline CDR1 and CDR2: MNHEY and SVGAGI. The CDR3 covers 15 residues. The CDR3 coding sequence is TGTGTCAGCAGTTATGAGGGGGCATCCCTCTACGAGCAGTACTTC. Protein sequence: CVSSYEGASLYEQYF.

To note about this clonotype: Sequence at one end of the junction differs from germline and may be a read error. The rearrangement joins TRBV29-1 to TRBJ2-3; D possibly corresponds to TRBD2 (6 bases). This CDR3 comprises 14 residues. The germline V gene has CDR1 SQVTM and CDR2 ANQGSEA. This chain's CDR3 is CSASETSFPDTLYF. As DNA, the CDR3 is TGCAGCGCCAGTGAGACTAGTTTTCCAGATACGCTGTATTTT.

In this sample, this clonotype turned up a few times. The chain carries TRBV10-3 and TRBJ2-7; 7 bases map to TRBD1. CDR1 is ENHRY, CDR2 SYGVKD, per germline. Germline trimming cut 6 bases from V and 2 bases from J; bases unmatched to any gene: 10. The CDR3 has 15 residues. The CDR3 loop is CAISNIAGGTYEQYF. The CDR3 DNA follows: TGTGCCATCAGCAATATTGCAGGGGGAACCTACGAGCAGTACTTC.

A note on this clonotype: This may stem from a read error, because a much larger clone lies one nucleotide away. The chain joins TRBV5-6 to TRBJ1-1; D gene unclear. V lost 2 bases to trimming and J lost 11 bases, with 13 bases between them. The CDR3 loop spans 12 amino acids. Germline lookup yields CDR1 SGHDT and CDR2 YYEEEE. The CDR3: CASSFGLSGAFF. CDR3 nucleotides: TGTGCCAGCAGCTTCGGGCTCAGCGGTGCTTTCTTT.

A remark on this clonotype: A much larger clone differs by one base, so this may be a read error. V gene TRBV5-4 combines with J gene TRBJ2-3, with D possibly TRBD1 on 5 matching bases. CDR1 and CDR2 (germline): SGHNT, YYREEE (reference sequence). With 3 bases removed from V and 5 bases from J, the gap between germline ends came to 10 bases. This CDR3 comprises 13 residues. CDR3 region: CASSSLQGDTQYF. The CDR3 DNA is TGTGCCAGCAGCTCACTCCAGGGAGATACGCAGTATTTT.

Details on this clonotype: At one end the junction does not follow the germline gene, possibly because of a read error. V gene TRBV5-4 combines with J gene TRBJ1-5; D is perhaps TRBD1 (6 bases). The CDR3 sequence is 15 residues long. Germline V gene data show CDR1 as SGHNT and CDR2 as YYREEE (reference sequence). CDR3 amino acids: CASGLGGGEGQPQHF. CDR3 DNA: TGTGCCAGCGGCTTGGGAGGGGGTGAAGGTCAGCCCCAGCATTTT.

Of note for this clonotype: The junction and the germline gene differ at one end; a read error may be behind it. The chain couples TRBV10-1 to TRBJ2-5; D is perhaps TRBD2 (6 bases). The germline CDR1 and CDR2 sequences are WNHNN and SYGVQD (reference sequence). The CDR3 sequence is 19 residues long. The CDR3 protein is CASNPITPGTPTEQENQYF. The CDR3 DNA is TGCGCCAGCAATCCAATTACTCCCGGGACTCCGACGGAACAAGAGAACCAGTACTTC.

About this clonotype: The junction shows a germline mismatch at one end, possibly a read error. The V call is TRBV4-3, the J call TRBJ2-7; no firm D call. Germline lookup yields CDR1 LGHNA and CDR2 YSLEER. The CDR3 spans 15 residues. DNA of the CDR3: TGCACCAGCAGCCAAGCGAATCGTGACGGCTACGAGCAGTACTTC. This gives the protein CTSSQANRDGYEQYF.

The rearrangement joins TRBV12-3 or TRBV12-4 to TRBJ2-3; weak D call: TRBD2 (6 bases). CDR3 length: 16 amino acids. V gave up 6 bases and J gave up 3 bases, with 19 bases separating them. CDR3 nucleotide sequence: TGTGCCAGCAGCCGCGCTAGCTGGAGGGCGACAGATACGCAGTATTTT. Its protein product is CASSRASWRATDTQYF.

In this sample, this clonotype turned up many times. The conserved closing phenylalanine or tryptophan is absent in this CDR3, likely reflecting a read error. It is unclear where the CDR3 begins or ends on the DNA, so no DNA is shown, and the CDR3 is as TCRdb lists it. The CDR3 spells CASSSTNFIAGGRFL. This chain joins TRBV11-2 and TRBJ2-1; the D segment call TRBD2 is taken from the table without a DNA check. With termini counted, the CDR3 has 15 amino acids. Germline assignment: CDR1 SGHAT and CDR2 FQNNGV.

To note about this clonotype: An end of the junction does not agree with germline; a read error may underlie this. V is TRBV5-4 and J is TRBJ2-7, with D possibly being TRBD2 (7 bases). This CDR3 region has 14 residues. Germline assignment: CDR1 SGHNT and CDR2 YYREEE (reference sequence). The CDR3 loop is CVSSLGGTSYEQYF. The CDR3 DNA follows: TGTGTCAGCAGCTTGGGGGGGACATCCTACGAGCAGTACTTC.

CDR3 sequence reads: CASSSYRGGTEAFF. DNA of the CDR3: TGTGCCAGCAGCTCCTACAGAGGTGGCACTGAAGCTTTCTTT. J is TRBJ1-1 and V is TRBV11-2; D call uncertain. The germline CDR1 and CDR2 sequences are SGHAT and FQNNGV. V was clipped by 4 bases and J by 4 bases, with 13 bases between them. The CDR3 has 14 amino acids.

In its sample, this clonotype was seen a few times. The chain employs TRBV6-5 and TRBJ2-1; 10 positions match TRBD2. Trimming removed 2 bases from V and 5 bases from J; junction bases left unmatched: 12. The length of the CDR3 is 18 residues. Per the germline V gene, CDR1 is MNHEY and CDR2 is SVGAGI. Written as DNA, the CDR3 is TGTGCCAGCAGTTACCTAGGACTAGCGGTCGGGAGACACAATGAGCAGTTCTTC. Translation: CASSYLGLAVGRHNEQFF.

This chain connects TRBV30 to TRBJ1-2; D remains ambiguous. Looked up from germline, CDR1 is GTSNPN and CDR2 is SVGIG (reference sequence). The CDR3 has 12 amino acids. The V end was cut by 4 bases, the J end by 4 bases, with 10 bases between. The DNA of the CDR3 is TGTGCCTGGATCGAGGAGACCTATGGCTACACCTTC. It translates to CAWIEETYGYTF.

The chain uses TRBV28 and TRBJ2-2; 9 bases match TRBD1. J was trimmed by 6 bases and V by 8 bases; bases with no gene match: 4. CDR1 is MDHEN, CDR2 SYDVKM, per germline. The CDR3 covers 13 residues. The CDR3 spells CASGTGNSGELFF. The CDR3 DNA is TGTGCCAGCGGGACAGGGAATTCCGGGGAGCTGTTTTTT.

This clonotype was seen ten or more times. This sequence joins TRBV10-1 and TRBJ1-2, with a weak D call TRBD1 (5 bases). This CDR3 has 16 residues. The germline V gene encodes CDR1 WNHNN and CDR2 SYGVQD (reference sequence). Trimming took 3 bases from V and 4 from J, leaving 18 bases between them. The CDR3 DNA reads TGCGCCAGCAGTGAAGGGGACGGCAGGAGTCTCTATGGCTACACCTTC. Its protein is CASSEGDGRSLYGYTF.

This clonotype came up a few times. This sequence may be a read error, since a much larger clone differs from it by one base. The genes are TRBV29-1 and TRBJ1-1, with TRBD1 as a possible D gene (6 bases). Germline CDR1 and CDR2: SQVTM and ANQGSEA. V lost 7 bases and J 4 bases, leaving 10 bases between the germline ends. CDR3 length equals 11 residues. CDR3 protein: CSAGGGTEAFF. The CDR3 DNA reads TGCAGCGCCGGGGGCGGCACTGAAGCTTTCTTT.

With respect to this clonotype: The junction does not match germline at one end; this may be a read error. V gene TRBV10-3 combines with J gene TRBJ2-3, with D possibly being TRBD1 or TRBD2 (6 bases each). CDR1 and CDR2 from the germline V gene are ENHRY and SYGVKD. The CDR3 is 14 amino acids. The CDR3 region is CTISDGGRTDTQYF. CDR3 nucleotides: TGTACCATCAGTGATGGGGGGCGCACAGATACGCAGTATTTT.

Regarding this clonotype: A much bigger clone sits one base away, suggesting this may be a read error. This chain joins TRBV10-3 and TRBJ2-7; 8 bases align to TRBD1. Germline values: CDR1 ENHRY, CDR2 SYGVKD. The CDR3 contains 14 residues. The chain's CDR3 is CAICEPGQAYEQYF. DNA for the CDR3: TGTGCCATCTGTGAGCCGGGACAGGCCTACGAGCAGTACTTC.

This clonotype is a singleton in its sample. Germline is not matched at one junction end, which may reflect a read error. The rearrangement links TRBV11-2 to TRBJ2-7; no reliable D call. CDR1 and CDR2 (germline): SGHAT, FQNNGV. The CDR3 is 12 residues long. The CDR3 coding sequence is TGTGCCAGCATCTCAGGCAAGGTAAAGCAGTATTTC. Encoded protein: CASISGKVKQYF.

This clonotype showed up many times. The J gene is TRBJ1-2, the V gene TRBV5-6; D remains ambiguous. Trimming pared 7 bases from V and 5 bases from J, leaving 21 bases between. This CDR3 comprises 15 residues. Per the germline V gene, CDR1 is SGHDT and CDR2 is YYEEEE. The CDR3 DNA reads as TGTGCCAGCCGAAAACCGGGATCAGATGGATATGGCTACACCTTC. It encodes CASRKPGSDGYGYTF.

In regard to this clonotype: Since a much larger clone is just one base distant, this may be a read error. This CDR3 fails to terminate in the conserved phenylalanine or tryptophan, so it likely reflects a read error. This chain connects TRBV11-2 to TRBJ2-1; D call uncertain. Looked up from germline, CDR1 is SGHAT and CDR2 is FQNNGV. The CDR3 has 16 residues. In DNA, the CDR3 is TGCGCCAGCAGCCAAGATCCCTACTCAGAATACAATGAGCAGTTCTCC. This translates into CASSQDPYSEYNEQFS.

Comment on this clonotype: Given the absence of the conserved phenylalanine or tryptophan at the CDR3 end, a read error is likely. The rearrangement joins TRBV11-2 to TRBJ2-3; a weak D match, TRBD2 (6 bases). Trimming took 0 bases from V and 8 from J, leaving 9 bases between them. The germline V gene has CDR1 SGHAT and CDR2 FQNNGV. This CDR3 has 13 residues. The CDR3 DNA reads as TGTGCCAGCAGCTTAGATCAGGGAGGTACGCAGTATATT. Protein: CASSLDQGGTQYI.